Described below is a single TCR beta chain sequence and its context. This entry is derived from a study of blood T cell repertoires in COVID-19. Some clones are missing from TCRdb's copy, which holds only in-frame ones; the method was immunoSEQ multiplex PCR. The table records some 200,000 clones, more than 80% of them present only once. This CDR3 contains 15 residues. Germline values: CDR1 MGHDK, CDR2 SYGVNS. With 1 base removed from V and 0 bases from J, the gap between germline ends came to 9 bases. The clonotype originates from an older woman with acute or convalescent COVID-19. V is TRBV25-1 and J is TRBJ1-2; no clear D gene. The sequenced sample was peripheral blood. In nucleotides, the CDR3 is TGTGCCAGCAGTGAATTGGCAGGCACTAACTATGGCTACACCTTC. It yields the protein CASSELAGTNYGYTF.